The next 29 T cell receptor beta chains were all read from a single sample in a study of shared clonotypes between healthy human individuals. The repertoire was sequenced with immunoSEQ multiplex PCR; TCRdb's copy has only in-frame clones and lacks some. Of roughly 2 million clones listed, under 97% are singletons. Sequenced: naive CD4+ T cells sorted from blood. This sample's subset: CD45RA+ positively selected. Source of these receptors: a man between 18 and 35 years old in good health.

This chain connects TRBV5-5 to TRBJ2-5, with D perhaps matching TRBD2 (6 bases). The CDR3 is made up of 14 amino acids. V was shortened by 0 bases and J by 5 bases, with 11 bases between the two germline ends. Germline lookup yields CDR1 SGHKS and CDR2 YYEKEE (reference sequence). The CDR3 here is CASSLGVREETQYF. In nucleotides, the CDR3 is TGTGCCAGCAGCTTGGGGGTACGGGAGGAGACCCAGTACTTC.

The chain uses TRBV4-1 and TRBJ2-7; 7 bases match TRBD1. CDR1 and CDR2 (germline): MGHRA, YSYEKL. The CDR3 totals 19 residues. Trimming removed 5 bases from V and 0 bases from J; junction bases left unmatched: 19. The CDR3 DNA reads TGCGCCAGCAGCATAATCGGGTTCCTAGGGGGCGCTGACTCCTACGAGCAGTACTTC. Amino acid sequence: CASSIIGFLGGADSYEQYF.

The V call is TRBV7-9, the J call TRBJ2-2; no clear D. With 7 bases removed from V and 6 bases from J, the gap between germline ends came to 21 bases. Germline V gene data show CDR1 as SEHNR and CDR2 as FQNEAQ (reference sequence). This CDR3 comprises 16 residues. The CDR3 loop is CASTRTTEVRPGELFF. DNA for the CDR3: TGTGCCAGCACCAGAACTACAGAAGTTAGGCCCGGGGAGCTGTTTTTT.

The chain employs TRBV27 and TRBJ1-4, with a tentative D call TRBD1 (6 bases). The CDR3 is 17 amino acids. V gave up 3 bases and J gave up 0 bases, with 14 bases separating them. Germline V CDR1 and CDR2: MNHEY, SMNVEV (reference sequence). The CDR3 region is CASSFRTASSTNEKLFF. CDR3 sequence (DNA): TGTGCCAGCAGTTTCCGGACAGCTTCCTCAACTAATGAAAAACTGTTTTTT.

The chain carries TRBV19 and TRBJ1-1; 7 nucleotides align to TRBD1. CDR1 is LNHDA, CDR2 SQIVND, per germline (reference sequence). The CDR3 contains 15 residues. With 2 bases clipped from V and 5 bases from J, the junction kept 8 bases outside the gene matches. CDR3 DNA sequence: TGTGCCAGTAGTATACCTCGACAGGGCGGGACTGAAGCTTTCTTT. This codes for CASSIPRQGGTEAFF. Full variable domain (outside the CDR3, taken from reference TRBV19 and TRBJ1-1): DGGITQSPKYLFRKEGQNVTLSCEQNLNHDAMYWYRQDPGQGLRLIYYSQIVNDFQKGDIAEGYSVSREKKESFPLTVTSAQKNPTAFYLCASSIPRQGGTEAFFGQGTRLTVV.

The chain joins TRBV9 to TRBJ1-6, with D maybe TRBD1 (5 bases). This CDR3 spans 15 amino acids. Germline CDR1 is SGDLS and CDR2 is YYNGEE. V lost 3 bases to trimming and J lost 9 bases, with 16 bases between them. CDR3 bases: TGTGCCAGCAGCGCCCTAGACAGCGATAGTTCACCCCTCCACTTT. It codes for CASSALDSDSSPLHF.

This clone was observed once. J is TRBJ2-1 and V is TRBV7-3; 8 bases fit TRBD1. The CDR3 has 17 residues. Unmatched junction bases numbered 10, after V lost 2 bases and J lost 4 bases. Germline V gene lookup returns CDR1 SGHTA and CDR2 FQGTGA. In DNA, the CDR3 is TGTGCCAGCAGCTTATGGGGTCAGGGGGCGCGGTACAATGAGCAGTTCTTC. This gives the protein CASSLWGQGARYNEQFF.

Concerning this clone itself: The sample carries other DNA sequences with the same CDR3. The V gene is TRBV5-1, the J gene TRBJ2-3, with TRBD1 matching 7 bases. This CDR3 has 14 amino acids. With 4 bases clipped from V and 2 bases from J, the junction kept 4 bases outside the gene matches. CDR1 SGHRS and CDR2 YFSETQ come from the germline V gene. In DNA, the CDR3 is TGCGCCAGCAGCCTGGACAGGCCCACAGATACGCAGTATTTT. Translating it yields CASSLDRPTDTQYF.

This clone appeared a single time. The CDR3 sequence: CASGLGQGSHNEQFF. CDR3 DNA: TGTGCTAGTGGTCTGGGACAGGGAAGCCACAATGAGCAGTTCTTC. The V call is TRBV12-5, the J call TRBJ2-1; 9 bases are a match to TRBD1. J lost 5 bases, V lost 5 bases, and 7 bases had no gene match. This CDR3 is 15 amino acids long. Germline CDR1 reads LGHNT; CDR2 reads FRNRAP. Full variable domain (outside the CDR3, taken from reference TRBV12-5 and TRBJ2-1): DARVTQTPRHKVTEMGQEVTMRCQPILGHNTVFWYRQTMMQGLELLAYFRNRAPLDDSGMPKDRFSAEMPDATLATLKIQPSEPRDSAVYFCASGLGQGSHNEQFFGPGTRLTVL.

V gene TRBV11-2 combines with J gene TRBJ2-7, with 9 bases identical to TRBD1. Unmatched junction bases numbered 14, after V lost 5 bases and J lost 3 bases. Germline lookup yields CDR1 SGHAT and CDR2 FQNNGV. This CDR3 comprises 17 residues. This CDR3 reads CASSAGTGRGEGYEQYF. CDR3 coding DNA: TGTGCCAGCAGCGCGGGGACAGGGCGAGGGGAAGGCTACGAGCAGTACTTC.

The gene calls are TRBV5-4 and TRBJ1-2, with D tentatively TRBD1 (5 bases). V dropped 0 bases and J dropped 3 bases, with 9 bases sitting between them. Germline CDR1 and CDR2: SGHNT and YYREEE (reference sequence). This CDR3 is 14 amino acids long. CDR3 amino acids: CASSLGGEDYGYTF. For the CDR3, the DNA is TGTGCCAGCAGCTTGGGAGGGGAGGACTATGGCTACACCTTC.

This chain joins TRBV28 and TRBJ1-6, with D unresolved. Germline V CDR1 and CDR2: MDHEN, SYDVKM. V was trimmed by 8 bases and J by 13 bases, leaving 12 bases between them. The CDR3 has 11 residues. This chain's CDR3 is CASRKLSPLHF. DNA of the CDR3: TGTGCCAGCCGGAAACTGTCGCCCCTCCACTTT.

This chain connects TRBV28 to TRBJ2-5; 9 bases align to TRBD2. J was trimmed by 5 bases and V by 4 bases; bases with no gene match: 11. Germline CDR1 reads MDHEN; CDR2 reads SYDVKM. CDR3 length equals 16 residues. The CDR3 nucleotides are TGTGCCAGCAGTTCCCCGGGACTAGCATCTGGCGAGACCCAGTACTTC. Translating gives CASSSPGLASGETQYF.

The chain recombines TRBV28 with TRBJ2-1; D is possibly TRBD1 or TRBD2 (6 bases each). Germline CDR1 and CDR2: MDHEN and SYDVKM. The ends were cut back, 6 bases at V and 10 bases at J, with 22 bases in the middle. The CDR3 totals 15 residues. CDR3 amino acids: CASSFIGGTILEQFF. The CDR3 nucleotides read TGTGCCAGCAGCTTCATAGGGGGGACCATACTCGAGCAGTTCTTC.

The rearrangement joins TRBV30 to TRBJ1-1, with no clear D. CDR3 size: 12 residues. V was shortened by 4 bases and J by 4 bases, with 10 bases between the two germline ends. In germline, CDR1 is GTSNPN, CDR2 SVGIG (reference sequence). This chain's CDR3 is CAWMRSVTEAFF. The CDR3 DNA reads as TGTGCCTGGATGCGGTCAGTCACTGAAGCTTTCTTT.

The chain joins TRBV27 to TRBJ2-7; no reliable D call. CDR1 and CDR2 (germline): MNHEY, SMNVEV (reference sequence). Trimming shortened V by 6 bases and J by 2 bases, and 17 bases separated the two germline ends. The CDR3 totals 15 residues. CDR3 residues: CASRSLRLRPYEQYF. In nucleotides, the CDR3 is TGTGCCAGCAGATCCCTAAGACTGAGACCCTACGAGCAGTACTTC.

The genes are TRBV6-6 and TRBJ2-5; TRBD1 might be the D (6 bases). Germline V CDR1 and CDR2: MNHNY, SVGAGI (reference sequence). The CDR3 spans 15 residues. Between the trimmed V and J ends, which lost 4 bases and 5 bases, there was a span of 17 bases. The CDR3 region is CASSFRGAHRETQYF. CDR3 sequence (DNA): TGTGCCAGCAGTTTCAGGGGTGCCCATAGGGAGACCCAGTACTTC.

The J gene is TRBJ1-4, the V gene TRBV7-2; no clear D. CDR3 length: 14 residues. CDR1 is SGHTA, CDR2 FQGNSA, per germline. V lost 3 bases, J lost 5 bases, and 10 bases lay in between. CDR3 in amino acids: CASSFPGQNEKLFF. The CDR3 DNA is TGTGCCAGCAGCTTCCCGGGCCAAAATGAAAAACTGTTTTTT.

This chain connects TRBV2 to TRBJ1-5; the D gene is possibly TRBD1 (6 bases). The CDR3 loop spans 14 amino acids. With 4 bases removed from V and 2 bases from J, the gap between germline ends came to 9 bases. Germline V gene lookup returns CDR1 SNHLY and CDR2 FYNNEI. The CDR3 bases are TGTGCCAGCAGTGGACAGGCGGGCAATCAGCCCCAGCATTTT. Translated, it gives CASSGQAGNQPQHF.

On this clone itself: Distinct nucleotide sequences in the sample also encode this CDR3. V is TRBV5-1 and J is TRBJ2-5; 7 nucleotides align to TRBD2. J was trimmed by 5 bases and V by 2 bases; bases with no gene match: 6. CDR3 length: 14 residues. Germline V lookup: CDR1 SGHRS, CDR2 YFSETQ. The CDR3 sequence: CASSLGERGETQYF. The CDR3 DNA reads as TGCGCCAGCAGCTTAGGGGAGCGGGGTGAGACCCAGTACTTC.

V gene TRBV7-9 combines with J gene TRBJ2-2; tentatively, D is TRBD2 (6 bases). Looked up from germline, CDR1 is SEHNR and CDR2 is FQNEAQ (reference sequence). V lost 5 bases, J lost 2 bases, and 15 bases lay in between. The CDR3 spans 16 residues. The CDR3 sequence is CASSAPGLQNTGELFF. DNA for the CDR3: TGTGCCAGCAGCGCCCCGGGACTGCAAAACACCGGGGAGCTGTTTTTT.

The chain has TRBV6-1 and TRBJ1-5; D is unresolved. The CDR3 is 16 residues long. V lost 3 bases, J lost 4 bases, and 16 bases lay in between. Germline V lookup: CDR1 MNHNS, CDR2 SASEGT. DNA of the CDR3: TGTGCCAGCAGTGAGCCGGTGACGGGAGAAAATCAGCCCCAGCATTTT. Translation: CASSEPVTGENQPQHF.

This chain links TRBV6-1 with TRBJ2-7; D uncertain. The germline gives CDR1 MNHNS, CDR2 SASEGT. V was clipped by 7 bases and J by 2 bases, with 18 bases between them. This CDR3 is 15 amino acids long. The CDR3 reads CASTSSGTHTYEQYF. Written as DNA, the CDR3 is TGTGCCAGCACTTCGTCCGGTACGCACACCTACGAGCAGTACTTC.

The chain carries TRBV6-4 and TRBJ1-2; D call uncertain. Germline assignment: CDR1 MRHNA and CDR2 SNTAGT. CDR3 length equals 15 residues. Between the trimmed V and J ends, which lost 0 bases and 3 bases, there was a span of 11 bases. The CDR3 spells CASSDSRAGDYGYTF. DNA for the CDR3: TGTGCCAGCAGTGACTCTCGCGCCGGGGACTATGGCTACACCTTC.

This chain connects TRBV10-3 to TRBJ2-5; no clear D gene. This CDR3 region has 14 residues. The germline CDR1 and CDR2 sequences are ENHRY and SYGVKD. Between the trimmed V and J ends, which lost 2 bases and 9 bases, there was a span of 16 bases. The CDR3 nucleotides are TGTGCCATCAGTGAGGCCCCGGACGCCCACCCCCAGTACTTC. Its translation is CAISEAPDAHPQYF.

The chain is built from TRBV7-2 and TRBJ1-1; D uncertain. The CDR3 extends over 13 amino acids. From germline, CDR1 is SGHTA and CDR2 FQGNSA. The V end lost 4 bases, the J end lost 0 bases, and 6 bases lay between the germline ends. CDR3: CASSSKVNTEAFF. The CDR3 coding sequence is TGTGCCAGCAGCTCCAAAGTGAACACTGAAGCTTTCTTT.

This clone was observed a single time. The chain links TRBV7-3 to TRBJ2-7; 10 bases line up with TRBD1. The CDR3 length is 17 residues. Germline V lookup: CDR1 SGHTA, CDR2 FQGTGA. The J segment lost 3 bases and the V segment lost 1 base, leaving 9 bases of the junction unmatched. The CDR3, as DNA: TGTGCCAGCAGCTTAAGTGGGTACGGGACAGGGGTCTACGAGCAGTACTTC. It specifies CASSLSGYGTGVYEQYF.

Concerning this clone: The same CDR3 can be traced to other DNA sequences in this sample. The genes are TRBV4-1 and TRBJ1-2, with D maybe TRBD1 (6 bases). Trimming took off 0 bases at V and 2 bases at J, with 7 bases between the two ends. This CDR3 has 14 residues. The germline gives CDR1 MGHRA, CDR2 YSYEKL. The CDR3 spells CASSQDQGNYGYTF. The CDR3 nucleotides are TGCGCCAGCAGCCAAGATCAGGGGAACTATGGCTACACCTTC.

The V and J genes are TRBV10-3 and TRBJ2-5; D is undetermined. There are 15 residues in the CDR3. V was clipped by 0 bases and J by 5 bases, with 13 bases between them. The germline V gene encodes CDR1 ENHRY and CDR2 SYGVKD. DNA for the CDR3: TGTGCCATCAGTGAGTCGAGGATTCCTTCGGAGACCCAGTACTTC. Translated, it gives CAISESRIPSETQYF.